This is a list of T cell receptor beta chains from one sample in a study of blood T cells in healthy people across ages. TCRdb reprocessed the 5' RACE reads with MiXCR, giving one entry per CDR3 protein. The data contain about 800,000 distinct CDR3 sequences, more than 20% of them singletons. This sample was also put to use in a study of T cells of mothers and their children.

Material: blood. These receptors were taken from a boy between 10 and 17 years old in good health. The CDR3 runs from the conserved cysteine through the conserved F or W. A D gene is named only where the DNA matches it firmly. Clone size is shown for a subset of rows, as once, few, many or a class of expanded clone.

d_gene,abundance,j_gene,v_gene,CDR3aa,CDR3nt
-,few,TRBJ2-5,TRBV20-1,CSAQDTGRTQETQYF,TGCAGTGCACAGGATACAGGGAGGACCCAAGAGACCCAGTACTTC
-,few,TRBJ1-4,TRBV20-1,CSARDLGINEKLFF,TGCAGTGCTAGAGATCTGGGCATTAATGAAAAACTGTTTTTT
-,-,TRBJ2-5,TRBV5-1,CASSLGSISGAGQETQYF,TGCGCCAGCAGCTTGGGGTCGATCTCCGGGGCAGGTCAAGAGACCCAGTACTTC
TRBD1,-,TRBJ2-6,TRBV6-5,CASSLKTGASGANVLTF,TGTGCCAGCAGTTTGAAGACAGGGGCCTCTGGGGCCAACGTCCTGACTTTC
-,-,TRBJ1-1,TRBV5-1,CASSPRLSRTEAFF,TGCGCCAGCAGCCCCCGGTTGAGTCGCACTGAAGCTTTCTTT
-,-,TRBJ2-5,TRBV6-5,CASSYLRAFQKETQYF,TGTGCCAGCAGTTACCTGAGGGCCTTCCAGAAAGAGACCCAGTACTTC
TRBD1,-,TRBJ2-5,TRBV29-1,CSVDHRGEQGTQYF,TGCAGCGTTGACCACAGGGGGGAACAAGGGACCCAGTACTTC
TRBD2,few,TRBJ2-1,TRBV5-4,CASSSGLASSYNEQFF,TGTGCCAGCAGCTCGGGACTAGCGAGTTCCTACAATGAGCAGTTCTTC
-,once,TRBJ1-5,TRBV25-1,CASSGMVSGQPQHF,TGTGCCAGCAGTGGTATGGTGAGTGGACAGCCCCAGCATTTT
-,-,TRBJ2-7,TRBV5-1,CASAGLSGYEQYF,TGCGCCAGCGCGGGATTGTCTGGCTACGAGCAGTACTTC
-,few,TRBJ1-1,TRBV29-1,CSVRPTLTTEAFF,TGCAGCGTTAGGCCGACCCTGACCACTGAAGCTTTCTTT
TRBD1,-,TRBJ1-2,TRBV28,CASSLPGGVFYGYTF,TGTGCCAGCAGTTTACCAGGGGGTGTATTCTATGGCTACACCTTC
-,few,TRBJ2-7,TRBV7-9,CASSFTVDAEQYF,TGTGCCAGCAGCTTTACGGTCGACGCCGAGCAGTACTTC
-,-,TRBJ2-7,TRBV20-1,CSARPDYEQYF,TGCAGTGCTAGACCAGACTACGAGCAGTACTTC
TRBD1,-,TRBJ1-4,TRBV7-9,CASSLTGGAKEKLFF,TGTGCCAGCAGCTTGACAGGGGGCGCGAAAGAAAAACTGTTTTTT
-,few,TRBJ2-5,TRBV7-8,CASSHEVRLAETQYF,TGTGCCAGCAGCCACGAGGTTAGACTCGCCGAGACCCAGTACTTC
-,few,TRBJ2-7,TRBV29-1,CSVEIDPTYEQYF,TGCAGCGTTGAGATAGACCCAACCTACGAGCAGTACTTC
-,few,TRBJ2-1,TRBV24-1,CATSDQGRSYNEQFF,TGTGCCACCAGTGATCAGGGGCGCTCCTACAATGAGCAGTTCTTC
-,few,TRBJ2-7,TRBV28,CASSRTFYEQYF,TGTGCCAGCAGTCGGACATTCTACGAGCAGTACTTC
TRBD1,few,TRBJ2-7,TRBV14,CASSTTGRPYEQYF,TGTGCCAGCAGCACGACAGGGCGTCCCTACGAGCAGTACTTC
TRBD1,few,TRBJ2-7,TRBV7-9,CASSSPGGTGVYEQYF,TGTGCCAGCAGCTCACCAGGGGGGACAGGGGTATACGAGCAGTACTTC
-,-,TRBJ1-1,TRBV6-6,CASSYSIPPDSNTEAFF,TGTGCCAGCAGTTACTCGATACCCCCGGACAGCAACACTGAAGCTTTCTTT
-,-,TRBJ1-1,TRBV2,CASSVGRATEAFF,TGTGCCAGCAGTGTGGGCAGGGCGACTGAAGCTTTCTTT
-,-,TRBJ2-5,TRBV18,CASSPPGAQQTQYF,TGTGCCAGCTCACCACCTGGGGCACAACAGACCCAGTACTTC
-,few,TRBJ2-1,TRBV20-1,CSARLIYPEQFF,TGCAGTGCTAGACTCATCTACCCGGAGCAGTTCTTC
-,-,TRBJ2-7,TRBV6-2/TRBV6-3,CASSRNGIEQYF,TGTGCCAGCAGCCGAAATGGGATCGAGCAGTACTTC
-,few,TRBJ2-1,TRBV24-1,CATMKGGGGVGEQFF,TGTGCCACCATGAAGGGGGGAGGGGGCGTAGGAGAGCAGTTCTTC
TRBD1,few,TRBJ2-5,TRBV20-1,CSAETGVSGETQYF,TGCAGTGCGGAGACAGGGGTATCTGGAGAGACCCAGTACTTC
TRBD2,few,TRBJ2-1,TRBV25-1,CASSGTSGGAGYNEQFF,TGTGCCAGCAGTGGGACTAGCGGGGGGGCCGGTTACAATGAGCAGTTCTTC
TRBD2,few,TRBJ2-3,TRBV27,CASSLRGPGLAGGDTQYF,TGTGCCAGCAGTTTGCGGGGACCGGGACTAGCGGGAGGGGATACGCAGTATTTT
-,few,TRBJ2-1,TRBV29-1,CSARDGYYNEQFF,TGCAGCGCCCGGGACGGATACTACAATGAGCAGTTCTTC
-,-,TRBJ2-7,TRBV7-9,CASSGTPAVEQYF,TGTGCCAGCAGCGGGACACCAGCGGTCGAGCAGTACTTC
-,-,TRBJ1-4,TRBV14,CASSQVEGAANEKLFF,TGTGCCAGCAGCCAAGTTGAGGGAGCGGCTAATGAAAAACTGTTTTTT